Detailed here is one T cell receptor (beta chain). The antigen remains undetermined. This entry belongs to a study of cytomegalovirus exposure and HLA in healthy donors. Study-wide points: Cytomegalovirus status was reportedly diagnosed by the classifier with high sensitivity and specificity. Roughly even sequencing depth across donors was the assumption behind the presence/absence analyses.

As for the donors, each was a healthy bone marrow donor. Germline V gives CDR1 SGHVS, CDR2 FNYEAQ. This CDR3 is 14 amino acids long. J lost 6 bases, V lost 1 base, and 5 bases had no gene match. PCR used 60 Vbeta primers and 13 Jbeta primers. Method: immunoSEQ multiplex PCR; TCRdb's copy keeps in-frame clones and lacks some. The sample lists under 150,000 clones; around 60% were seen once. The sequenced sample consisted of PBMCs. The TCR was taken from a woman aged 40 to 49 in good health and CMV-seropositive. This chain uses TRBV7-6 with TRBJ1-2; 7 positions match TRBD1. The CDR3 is CASSLGGGLDGYTF. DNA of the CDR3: TGTGCCAGCAGCTTAGGAGGGGGCTTGGATGGCTACACCTTC.